The rows below give T cell receptor beta chains drawn from one sample of a study of T cells in Graves' hyperthyroidism and ophthalmopathy. TCRdb called the multiplex PCR reads again in MiXCR, with one record for every CDR3 protein. The data contain around 450,000 distinct CDR3 sequences, 12% to 15% of them seen just once; the ten biggest clones take up 5.3%. Source material: blood. These receptors all come from a woman aged 18 to 35 with Graves' hyperthyroidism. Both conserved end residues are part of each CDR3. Fields, in order: clone size, J gene, D gene, V gene, CDR3 DNA, CDR3 protein. The D gene is left open where the match is weak. Not all rows give a size; the values are once, few, many and, for expanded clones, a class.

many TRBJ2-7 - TRBV7-3 TGTGCCAGCAGCTTAGGAGGTCCGTTCTACGAGCAGTACTTC CASSLGGPFYEQYF
- TRBJ2-5 TRBD2 TRBV5-1 TGCGCCAGCAGCGTATGGACTAGCGGGAGCTCTTACCAAGAGACCCAGTACTTC CASSVWTSGSSYQETQYF
many TRBJ2-5 TRBD2 TRBV20-1 TGCAGTGCCCTGGGACTAGCGGGAGAGGAGACCCAGTACTTC CSALGLAGEETQYF
many TRBJ2-3 - TRBV12-3/TRBV12-4 TGTGCCAGCAGCCTGGGGGTTTCGACAGATACGCAGTATTTT CASSLGVSTDTQYF
many TRBJ2-7 TRBD1 TRBV5-5 TGTGCCAGCACCTCAATGACAGGGGCCTCCTACGAGCAGTACTTC CASTSMTGASYEQYF
- TRBJ1-5 TRBD1 TRBV2 TGTGCCAGCACCCGGACCGGGACAGGGGGAACCAATCAGCCCCAGCATTTT CASTRTGTGGTNQPQHF
many TRBJ1-1 TRBD1 TRBV5-1 TGCGCCAGCAGCTTGGTCGGGACAGGGGGCACTGAAGCTTTCTTT CASSLVGTGGTEAFF
many TRBJ1-5 - TRBV12-5 TGTGCTAGTGGTTTGGCCGATCGGGCGCCCCAGCATTTT CASGLADRAPQHF
few TRBJ1-1 - TRBV27 TGTGCCAGCAGTCCGTCGACAGGCAGAGAAGCTTTCTTT CASSPSTGREAFF
- TRBJ1-5 - TRBV27 TGTGCCAGCAGGGGAATAACTAACAATCAGCCCCAGCATTTT CASRGITNNQPQHF
many TRBJ2-7 - TRBV30 TGTGCCTGGGGACCACCCTACGAGCAGTACTTC CAWGPPYEQYF
- TRBJ2-3 TRBD2 TRBV7-2 TGTGCCAGCAGCTTGCGGGAGGGCACGCAGTATTTT CASSLREGTQYF
few TRBJ2-3 TRBD2 TRBV4-2 TGTGCCAGCACCGCGCGGGAGGGGCAGGTAGATACGCAGTATTTT CASTAREGQVDTQYF
- TRBJ2-3 - TRBV10-3 TGTGCCATCCAGAGCGGAGATACGCAGTATTTT CAIQSGDTQYF
many TRBJ2-1 TRBD2 TRBV20-1 TGCAGTGCTAGAGATTCTCTGAGACTAGCGGGAGAAGGTGATGAGCAGTTCTTC CSARDSLRLAGEGDEQFF
many TRBJ2-7 - TRBV30 TGTGCCTGGAGCCGGCAAGGAGTGCAGTACTTC CAWSRQGVQYF
many TRBJ2-1 - TRBV7-6 TGTGCCAGCAGCTCAGACGGCCCCGGGACCCCTGGCAATGAGCAGTTCTTC CASSSDGPGTPGNEQFF
- TRBJ2-1 TRBD1 TRBV6-5 TGTGCCAGCAGTTACCCTGGGGGGACAGGGGGCAATGAGCAGTTCTTC CASSYPGGTGGNEQFF
many TRBJ2-7 - TRBV12-3/TRBV12-4 TGTGCCAGCAGTCCCTCTTTAGGAGAGCAGTACTTC CASSPSLGEQYF
many TRBJ1-1 - TRBV18 TGTGCCAGCTCACCGGATATGACAGATTCGGCTTTCTTT CASSPDMTDSAFF
many TRBJ1-5 - TRBV20-1 TGCAGTGCTAGAGGGGGCATCAATCAGCCCCAGCATTTT CSARGGINQPQHF
few TRBJ1-5 - TRBV12-3/TRBV12-4 TGTGCCAGCAGTCCCCACGACGACCAGGGGCCTCATAGCAATCAGCCCCAGCATTTT CASSPHDDQGPHSNQPQHF
few TRBJ2-7 TRBD1 TRBV5-5 TGTGCCAGCAGCTTGGAGACAGGGGCTTTCGAGCAGTACTTC CASSLETGAFEQYF
- TRBJ1-5 - TRBV27 TGTGCCAGCAGTTTAAAGGGCCACAATCAGCCCCAGCATTTT CASSLKGHNQPQHF
many TRBJ2-4 - TRBV20-1 TGCAGTGCTAGAGATGGGGGAAGGGGAAACATTCAGTACTTC CSARDGGRGNIQYF
many TRBJ2-3 - TRBV28 TGTGCCAGCAGTTTGGGCAGGGACTTCTCAGATACGCAGTATTTT CASSLGRDFSDTQYF
many TRBJ2-7 - TRBV28 TGTGCCAGCAGTGACGTGGCTAATGGGGCTATCGGTCCCTACGAGCAGTACTTC CASSDVANGAIGPYEQYF
many TRBJ1-1 TRBD1 TRBV28 TGTGCCAGCACTTTGACAGGGGGAAGGTCTGAAGCTTTCTTT CASTLTGGRSEAFF
many TRBJ2-7 TRBD1 TRBV28 TGTGCCAGCAGTTTTCGGGACAGGGCCTCCTACGAGCAGTACTTC CASSFRDRASYEQYF
many TRBJ2-5 TRBD1 TRBV6-1 TGTGCCAGCGGGCACAGGGGGCTGAGGGAGACCCAGTACTTC CASGHRGLRETQYF
many TRBJ2-7 TRBD2 TRBV7-9 TGTGCCAGCAGCTTATCCCATTCTACTACCGGACTAGTGATACCCGAGCAGTACTTC CASSLSHSTTGLVIPEQYF
- TRBJ1-5 - TRBV20-1 TGCAGTGCTAGAGAGAGCGGGCCCCAGCATTTT CSARESGPQHF
- TRBJ1-1 - TRBV30 TGTGCCTGGAGTCCAGCACTAGGAGCTTTCTTT CAWSPALGAFF
many TRBJ2-1 TRBD2 TRBV7-9 TGTGCCAGCAGCTCGCCGGGACTAGTTGGCAATGAGCAGTTCTTC CASSSPGLVGNEQFF
- TRBJ2-1 - TRBV19 TGTGCCAGTAGCGTCGGGGCCAATGAGCAGTTCTTC CASSVGANEQFF
many TRBJ2-3 - TRBV18 TGTGCCAGCTCGCCCAGCGGAAGCCCAGATACGCAGTATTTT CASSPSGSPDTQYF
many TRBJ2-1 TRBD2 TRBV11-2 TGTGCCAGCACCGATCTAGCGGGAGGGCATGAGCAGTTCTTC CASTDLAGGHEQFF
many TRBJ1-2 TRBD1 TRBV20-1 TGCAGTGCTAGAGATTCCGGGACAGGGTTTGGCTACACCTTC CSARDSGTGFGYTF
- TRBJ2-5 - TRBV20-1 TGCAGTCTCGTGGGACCCTCTGACCTCCCAGAGACCCAGTACTTC CSLVGPSDLPETQYF
few TRBJ1-2 - TRBV12-3/TRBV12-4 TGTGCCAGCGGCGTCCTCTATGGCTACACCTTC CASGVLYGYTF
- TRBJ2-5 TRBD2 TRBV30 TGTGCCTGGAGTGTACAGGAGGTAGCGGGAGGGGGAGAGACCCAGTACTTC CAWSVQEVAGGGETQYF
many TRBJ1-1 - TRBV5-5 TGTGCCAGCACTCAGGGCACTGAAGCTTTCTTT CASTQGTEAFF
many TRBJ1-2 - TRBV27 TGTGCCAGCAGTCCGCAGGAAAACTATGGCTACACCTTC CASSPQENYGYTF
few TRBJ2-5 TRBD1 TRBV20-1 TGCAGTGCTAGATCTCGGAATGACAGGGACGGGGAGACCCAGTACTTC CSARSRNDRDGETQYF
many TRBJ2-1 - TRBV11-3 TGTGCCAGCAGCCAAAACAGGGACCATGAGCAGTTCTTC CASSQNRDHEQFF
- TRBJ2-7 - TRBV5-1 TGCGCCAGCAGCTTGGTCGCGGGGAGCCACGAGCAGTACTTC CASSLVAGSHEQYF
many TRBJ2-2 TRBD2 TRBV28 TGTGCCAGCAGTTTTGGCCTAGCGGGAGGCCGCACCGGGGAGCTGTTTTTT CASSFGLAGGRTGELFF
many TRBJ2-2 TRBD2 TRBV28 TGTGCCAGCAGCGACCCGGGACTAGCGGGACCGAACACCGGGGAGCTGTTTTTT CASSDPGLAGPNTGELFF
few TRBJ2-1 TRBD2 TRBV6-2/TRBV6-3 TGTGCCTGCAGCCACAGGCGCGGGAGAGGGGACAATGAGCAGTTCTTC CACSHRRGRGDNEQFF
few TRBJ1-4 TRBD1 TRBV20-1 TGCAGTGCTAAATCCGGGACAGCTAATGAAAAACTGTTTTTT CSAKSGTANEKLFF
many TRBJ2-3 - TRBV30 TGTGCCTGGAGTGTAGACGGCAGGGTAGATACGCAGTATTTT CAWSVDGRVDTQYF
many TRBJ2-7 TRBD1 TRBV6-1 TGTGCCAGCAGGCCCACGGGACAGGGCTACGAGCAGTACTTC CASRPTGQGYEQYF
many TRBJ1-1 - TRBV29-1 TGCAGCGTTGAGTCACCGAATAACACTGAAGCTTTCTTT CSVESPNNTEAFF
- TRBJ1-3 - TRBV18 TGTGCCAGCTCACCAGACAGCAACTCTGGAAACACCATATATTTT CASSPDSNSGNTIYF